This TCR beta chain was retrieved from a study of neoadjuvant anti-PD-1 for oral cavity cancer. Only in-frame clones appear in the TCRdb table, and some are missing; sequencing was by immunoSEQ multiplex PCR. The table includes over 11,000 clones, around 75% detected once. Trimming stripped 4 bases from V and 2 bases from J, with 8 bases between. Germline V CDR1 and CDR2: SNHLY, FYNNEI. CDR3 size: 14 residues. The chain employs TRBV2 and TRBJ2-2, with D hard to call. The material was PBMCs, obtained before nivolumab (anti-PD-1) treatment. This receptor was identified in a person between 40 and 80 years old with oral cavity squamous cell carcinoma. The CDR3 DNA is TGTGCCAGCAGTGTAGAGGCAAACACCGGGGAGCTGTTTTTT. Its protein is CASSVEANTGELFF.